This T cell receptor (beta chain) was retrieved from a study of T cells in Graves' hyperthyroidism and ophthalmopathy. J gave up 2 bases and V 0 bases, and 8 bases lay outside the gene matches. This CDR3 has 17 amino acids. CDR1 is DFQATT and CDR2 is SNEGSKA in the germline V gene (reference sequence). Amplification of TCR beta CDR3 regions used RNA as the template. In the first-round RT-PCR of the TCR CDR3, the HTBI primer set was used. TCRdb fed the multiplex PCR reads into MiXCR, producing one record per CDR3 protein. The table has 600,000 to 850,000 distinct CDR3 sequences, around 19% seen once. A sample of blood taken at first hyperthyroidism diagnosis preceded any ophthalmopathy symptoms. A remark on this clonotype: Its cognate antigen is unknown.

Study-level points and caveats: Within blood appeared most thyroid clonotypes that had expanded above 0.001.

Sequencing was carried out using blood. The chain employs TRBV20-1 and TRBJ2-2; 8 positions match TRBD2. The source of this sequence is a woman in her fifties or sixties with Graves' hyperthyroidism that later progressed to Graves' ophthalmopathy. Here the CDR3 reads CSARDQAGGTNTGELFF. Here the CDR3 DNA reads TGCAGTGCTAGAGATCAGGCGGGGGGAACAAACACCGGGGAGCTGTTTTTT.